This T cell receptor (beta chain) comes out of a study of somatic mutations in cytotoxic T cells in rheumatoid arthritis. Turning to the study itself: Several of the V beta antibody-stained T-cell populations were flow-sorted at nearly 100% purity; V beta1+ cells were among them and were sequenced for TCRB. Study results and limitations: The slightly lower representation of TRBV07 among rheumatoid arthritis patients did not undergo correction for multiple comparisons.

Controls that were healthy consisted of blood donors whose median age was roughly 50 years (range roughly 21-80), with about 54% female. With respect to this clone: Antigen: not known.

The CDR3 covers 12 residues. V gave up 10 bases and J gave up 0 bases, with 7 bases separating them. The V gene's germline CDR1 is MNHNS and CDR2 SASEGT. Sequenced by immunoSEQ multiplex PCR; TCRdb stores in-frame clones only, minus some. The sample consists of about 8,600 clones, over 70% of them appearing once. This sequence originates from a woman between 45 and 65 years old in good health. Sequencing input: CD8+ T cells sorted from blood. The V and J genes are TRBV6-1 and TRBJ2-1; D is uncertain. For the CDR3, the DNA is TGTGCCATCTGGCCCTCCTACAATGAGCAGTTCTTC. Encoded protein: CAIWPSYNEQFF.